This T cell receptor (beta chain) is from a study of blood T cell repertoires in COVID-19. About the research overall: COVID-19 samples from acute and convalescent phases originated in the United States, Italy and Spain.

The V and J ends lost 5 bases and 10 bases respectively, with 15 bases between them. Germline V gives CDR1 MNHEY, CDR2 SVGAGI. The CDR3 consists of 13 residues. Original processing notes: Amplification from reference gene primers served as the basis for estimated nucleated cell counts. Data came from immunoSEQ multiplex PCR; TCRdb stores just in-frame clones and leaves some out. From that table come the V and J calls and clone size; the DNA was used to work out D and trimming. This repertoire shows approximately 65,000 clones, around two thirds found once; its top ten account for around half. Across under 25 US areas, participants ranged in age from about 18 to 100 years. It was within 2 weeks before study entry that exposed participants met a COVID-19 case. This clone was picked up a small number of times.

V gene TRBV6-5 combines with J gene TRBJ2-1; D uncertain. The specimen sequenced was PBMCs or T cells enriched from blood (not recorded which). The sequence derives from an older woman who had been exposed to COVID-19. The CDR3 nucleotides read TGTGCCAGCAGTCCCACCTCAGGTCGGGAGCAGTTCTTC. This codes for CASSPTSGREQFF.